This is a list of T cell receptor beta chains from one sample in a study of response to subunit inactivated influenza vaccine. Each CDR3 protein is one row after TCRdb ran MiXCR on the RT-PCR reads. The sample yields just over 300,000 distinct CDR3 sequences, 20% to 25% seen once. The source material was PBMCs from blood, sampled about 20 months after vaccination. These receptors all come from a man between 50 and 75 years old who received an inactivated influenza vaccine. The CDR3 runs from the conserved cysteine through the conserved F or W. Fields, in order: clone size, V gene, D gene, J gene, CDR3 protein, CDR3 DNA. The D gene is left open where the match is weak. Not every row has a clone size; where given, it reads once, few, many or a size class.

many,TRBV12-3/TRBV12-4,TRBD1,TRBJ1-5,CASSWTGGSQPQHF,TGTGCCAGCAGCTGGACAGGGGGCAGTCAGCCCCAGCATTTT
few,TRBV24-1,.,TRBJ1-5,CATSQALTNQPQHF,TGTGCCACCAGCCAGGCGCTTACAAATCAGCCCCAGCATTTT
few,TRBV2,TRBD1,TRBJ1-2,CASRGTGGFYGYTF,TGTGCCAGCAGAGGGACAGGGGGCTTCTATGGCTACACCTTC
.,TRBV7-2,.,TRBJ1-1,CASSLVGNVYTEAFF,TGTGCCAGCAGCTTAGTTGGGAATGTCTACACTGAAGCTTTCTTT
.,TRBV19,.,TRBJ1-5,CASSVLQDQPQHF,TGTGCCAGTAGTGTCCTCCAGGATCAGCCCCAGCATTTT
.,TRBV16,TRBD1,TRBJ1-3,CASRPGQGSGNTIYF,TGTGCCAGCAGACCGGGACAGGGGTCTGGAAACACCATATATTTT
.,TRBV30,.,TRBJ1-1,CAWGLRRWDTEAFF,TGTGCCTGGGGGCTCCGCAGGTGGGACACTGAAGCTTTCTTT
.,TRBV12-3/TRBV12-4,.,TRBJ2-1,CASSLVLTGAYNEQFF,TGTGCCAGCAGTTTAGTACTAACGGGAGCCTACAATGAGCAGTTCTTC
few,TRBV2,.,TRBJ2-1,CASGGSYNEQFF,TGTGCCAGCGGGGGCTCCTACAATGAGCAGTTCTTC
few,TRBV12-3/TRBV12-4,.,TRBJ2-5,CASSLSLQETQYF,TGTGCCAGCAGTTTGAGCCTTCAAGAGACCCAGTACTTC
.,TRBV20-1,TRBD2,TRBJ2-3,CSARGPYSGRADTQYF,TGCAGTGCTAGAGGACCCTATAGCGGGAGGGCAGATACGCAGTATTTT
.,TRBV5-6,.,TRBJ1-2,CASRLPAQYGQQGYTF,TGTGCCAGCAGGCTCCCAGCCCAATACGGACAGCAAGGCTACACCTTC
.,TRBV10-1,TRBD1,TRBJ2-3,CASSESARGWDTQYF,TGCGCCAGCAGTGAGTCGGCCAGGGGGTGGGATACGCAGTATTTT
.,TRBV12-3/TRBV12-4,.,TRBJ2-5,CASSSGRSDQETQYF,TGTGCCAGCAGTTCAGGACGGAGCGACCAAGAGACCCAGTACTTC
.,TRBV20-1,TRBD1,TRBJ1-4,CSARLRTGNEKLFF,TGCAGTGCTAGGCTAAGGACAGGGAATGAAAAACTGTTTTTT
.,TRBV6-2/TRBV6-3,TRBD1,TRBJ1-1,CASSDRGAEAYF,TGTGCCAGCAGCGACAGGGGGGCTGAAGCTTACTTT
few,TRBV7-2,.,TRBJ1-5,CASSLSHGNQPQHF,TGTGCCAGCAGCTTATCACACGGGAATCAGCCCCAGCATTTT
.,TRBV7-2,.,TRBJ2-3,CASRIDYITDTQYF,TGTGCCAGCAGAATAGACTATATCACAGATACGCAGTATTTT
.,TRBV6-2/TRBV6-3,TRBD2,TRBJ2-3,CASSYPAGGTDTQYF,TGTGCCAGCAGTTACCCAGCGGGGGGCACAGATACGCAGTATTTT
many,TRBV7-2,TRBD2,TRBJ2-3,CASSRGGGTDTQYF,TGTGCCAGCAGCCGGGGGGGAGGCACAGATACGCAGTATTTT
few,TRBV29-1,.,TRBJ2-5,CSVEDRYRFQETQYF,TGCAGCGTTGAAGATCGTTACAGATTCCAAGAGACCCAGTACTTC
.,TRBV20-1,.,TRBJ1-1,CSATRQMNTEAFF,TGCAGTGCTACCCGACAGATGAACACTGAAGCTTTCTTT
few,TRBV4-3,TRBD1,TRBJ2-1,CASSQDGTASSYNEQFF,TGCGCCAGCAGCCAAGATGGGACAGCAAGCTCCTACAATGAGCAGTTCTTC
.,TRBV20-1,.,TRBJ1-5,CSARGRDRYQLQHF,TGCAGTGCTAGAGGACGCGACAGATATCAGCTCCAGCATTTT
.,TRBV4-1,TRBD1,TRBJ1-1,CASSQERGLHEAFF,TGCGCCAGCAGCCAAGAAAGGGGGCTTCACGAGGCTTTCTTT
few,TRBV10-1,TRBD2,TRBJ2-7,CASNLSQSGGFSSYEQYF,TGCGCCAGCAATTTATCCCAAAGCGGGGGGTTCTCCTCCTACGAGCAGTACTTC
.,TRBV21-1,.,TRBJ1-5,CASSRQPYSNQPQHF,TGTGCCAGCAGCAGACAGCCTTATAGCAATCAGCCCCAGCATTTT
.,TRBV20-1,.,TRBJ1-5,CSALWPGGSNQPQHF,TGCAGTGCCCTGTGGCCCGGGGGCAGCAATCAGCCCCAGCATTTT
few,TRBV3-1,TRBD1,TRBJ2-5,CASSRAQGARETQYF,TGTGCCAGCAGCCGAGCACAGGGGGCGAGAGAGACCCAGTACTTC
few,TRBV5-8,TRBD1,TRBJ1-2,CASSWDRNYGYTF,TGTGCCAGCAGTTGGGACAGGAACTATGGCTACACCTTC
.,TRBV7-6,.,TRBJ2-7,CASSLAGIYEQYF,TGTGCCAGCAGCTTAGCTGGGATCTACGAGCAGTACTTC
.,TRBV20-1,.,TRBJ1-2,CSARPGDGYGYTF,TGCAGTGCTAGACCAGGGGATGGCTATGGCTACACCTTC
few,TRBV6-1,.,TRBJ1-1,CASSETGGEAFF,TGTGCCAGCAGTGAAACGGGAGGAGAAGCTTTCTTT
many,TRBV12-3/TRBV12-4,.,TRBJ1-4,CASRLQANEKLFF,TGTGCCAGCAGATTACAGGCAAATGAAAAACTGTTTTTT
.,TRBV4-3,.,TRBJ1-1,CASSRTGYLNTEAFF,TGCGCCAGCAGCCGAACCGGGTATTTGAACACTGAAGCTTTCTTT
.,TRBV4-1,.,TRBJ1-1,CASSQVLGNTEAFF,TGCGCCAGCAGCCAAGTTCTGGGGAACACTGAAGCTTTCTTT
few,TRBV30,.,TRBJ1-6,CAWSSNNSPLHF,TGTGCCTGGAGTTCCAATAATTCACCCCTCCACTTT
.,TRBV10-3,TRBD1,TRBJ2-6,CAISDRGLQGTGANVLTF,TGTGCCATCAGTGACAGGGGGCTACAGGGTACTGGGGCCAACGTCCTGACTTTC
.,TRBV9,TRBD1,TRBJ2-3,CASSGTGGRTDTQYF,TGTGCCAGCAGCGGTACAGGGGGCAGAACAGATACGCAGTATTTT
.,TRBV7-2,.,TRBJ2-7,CASRFTSSISGEQYF,TGTGCCAGCAGGTTCACAAGCTCAATCTCGGGTGAGCAGTACTTC
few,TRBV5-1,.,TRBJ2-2,CASLPYANTGELFF,TGCGCCAGCCTCCCATACGCGAACACCGGGGAGCTGTTTTTT
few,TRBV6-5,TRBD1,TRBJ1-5,CASRLQGAGNQPQHF,TGTGCCAGCAGATTACAGGGGGCGGGCAATCAGCCCCAGCATTTT
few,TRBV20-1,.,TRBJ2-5,CSARVPDSRETQYF,TGCAGTGCTAGAGTACCGGACAGTCGGGAGACCCAGTACTTC
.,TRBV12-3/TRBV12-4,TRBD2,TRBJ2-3,CASSLGLAGGLGGTDTQYF,TGTGCCAGCAGCCTCGGACTAGCGGGGGGCCTGGGGGGCACAGATACGCAGTATTTT
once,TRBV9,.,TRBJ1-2,CASSVEVGPNYGYTF,TGTGCCAGCAGCGTAGAGGTAGGGCCGAACTATGGCTACACCTTC
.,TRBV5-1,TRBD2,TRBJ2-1,CASSSLTSGTINEQFF,TGCGCCAGCAGCTCCCTGACTAGCGGGACCATAAATGAGCAGTTCTTC
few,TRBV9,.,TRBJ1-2,CASSRPTGRRGYTF,TGTGCCAGCTCCAGGCCAACAGGCCGGAGGGGCTACACCTTC
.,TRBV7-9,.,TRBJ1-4,CASSSGLSREKLFF,TGTGCCAGCAGCTCGGGACTGTCCCGGGAAAAACTGTTTTTT